The sequence of this T cell receptor (beta chain) was determined in a study of HIV-infected patients and healthy controls. The germline gives CDR1 SQVTM, CDR2 ANQGSEA. The V end was cut by 2 bases, the J end by 0 bases, with 8 bases between. The CDR3 loop spans 14 amino acids. cDNA was made from roughly 470 ng RNA using alpha and beta constant primers. Alpha and beta chain libraries were made separately by chain-specific third strand synthesis with multiplexing indices. Each CDR3 protein is one row after TCRdb ran MiXCR on the 5' RACE reads. The sample holds about 17,000 distinct CDR3 sequences, roughly 9.1% seen once. No cell fractionation was done, so the repertoire covers all unsorted peripheral blood T cells. By sample share, this clonotype is medium-sized.

Material: blood. This receptor was obtained from an adult in good health. J is TRBJ1-3 and V is TRBV29-1; D is ambiguous. The CDR3, as DNA: TGCAGCGTTGAACATCAGGCCTCTGGAAACACCATATATTTT. This sequence encodes CSVEHQASGNTIYF. The entire variable domain, with the rest obtained from reference TRBV29-1 and TRBJ1-3, is as follows: SAVISQKPSRDICQRGTSLTIQCQVDSQVTMMFWYRQQPGQSLTLIATANQGSEATYESGFVIDKFPISRPNLTFSTLTVSNMSPEDSSIYLCSVEHQASGNTIYFGEGSWLTVV.